These 23 T cell receptor beta chains share one sample of origin, sequenced in a study of shared clonotypes between healthy human individuals. Assay: immunoSEQ multiplex PCR; the TCRdb copy retains only in-frame clones and omits some. The repertoire consists of over 850,000 clones, with about 84% occurring once and the leading ten covering around 0.61%. The sequenced sample was memory CD4+ T cells from PBMCs. Subset meaning: CD45RA-negative fraction. These receptors came from a man aged 18 to 35 in good health. Some clones in this sample may be carry-over from other donors' samples.

The chain carries TRBV30 and TRBJ1-3; 9 bases are a match to TRBD1. Trimming took 1 base from V and 3 from J; bases not matched to a gene: 7. CDR3 size: 16 residues. The germline CDR1 and CDR2 sequences are GTSNPN and SVGIG (reference sequence). The CDR3 sequence: CAWSGTGGLGGNTIYF. CDR3 DNA sequence: TGTGCCTGGAGTGGTACAGGGGGCTTGGGTGGAAACACCATATATTTT. The full variable domain, with the rest looked up from reference TRBV30 and TRBJ1-3, is SQTIHQWPATLVQPVGSPLSLECTVEGTSNPNLYWYRQAAGRGLQLLFYSVGIGQISSEVPQNLSASRPQDRQFILSSKKLLLSDSGFYLCAWSGTGGLGGNTIYFGEGSWLTVV.

This sequence joins TRBV28 and TRBJ2-3, with 14 positions matching TRBD2. V was pared by 8 bases and J by 6 bases, with 13 bases of the junction left unmatched. CDR1 is MDHEN, CDR2 SYDVKM, per germline. CDR3 size: 17 residues. The CDR3 DNA is TGTGCCAGCCCCCCACCGGGACTAGCGGGAGTAACCGATACGCAGTATTTT. The encoded protein is CASPPPGLAGVTDTQYF. Full variable domain (remainder filled in from reference TRBV28 and TRBJ2-3): DVKVTQSSRYLVKRTGEKVFLECVQDMDHENMFWYRQDPGLGLRLIYFSYDVKMKEKGDIPEGYSVSREKKERFSLILESASTNQTSMYLCASPPPGLAGVTDTQYFGPGTRLTVL.

Points on this clone: The identical CDR3 is also encoded by other nucleotide sequences in the sample. The V and J genes are TRBV5-1 and TRBJ2-3; D unresolved. Germline V gene lookup returns CDR1 SGHRS and CDR2 YFSETQ. The CDR3 runs 11 residues. The V and J ends lost 6 bases and 0 bases respectively, with 2 bases between them. In nucleotides, the CDR3 is TGCGCCAGCACTAGCACAGATACGCAGTATTTT. Translation gives CASTSTDTQYF.

The chain combines TRBV18 with TRBJ2-7; the match to TRBD1 covers 8 bases. The trim removed 3 bases at V and 7 bases at J, leaving 2 bases unmatched. The CDR3 loop spans 12 amino acids. From germline, CDR1 is KGHSH and CDR2 LQKENI. This CDR3 reads CASSPTGEEQYF. CDR3 bases: TGTGCCAGCTCACCGACAGGGGAAGAGCAGTACTTC.

This rearrangement joins TRBV18 to TRBJ1-1, with TRBD1 as a possible D gene (5 bases). Germline CDR1 is KGHSH and CDR2 is LQKENI. The CDR3 runs 14 residues. V dropped 8 bases and J dropped 3 bases, with 16 bases sitting between them. The DNA of the CDR3 is TGTGCCAGCCACCCTCGGGGGGACGACACTGAAGCTTTCTTT. This translates into CASHPRGDDTEAFF.

The chain recombines TRBV15 with TRBJ2-3; possible D gene TRBD1, 5 bases. Trimming removed 0 bases from V and 6 bases from J, with 31 bases in between. The germline V gene encodes CDR1 LNHNV and CDR2 YYDKDF (reference sequence). This CDR3 comprises 21 residues. Here the CDR3 reads CATSRDLAGIPSQFPWDTQYF. The CDR3 region has the DNA TGTGCCACCAGCAGAGATTTGGCAGGGATTCCCTCACAATTTCCTTGGGATACGCAGTATTTT.

V usage is TRBV4-2 and J usage is TRBJ2-5; D is perhaps TRBD1 or TRBD2 (5 bases each). CDR1 LGHNA and CDR2 YNFKEQ come from the germline V gene. Trimming removed 3 bases from V and 4 bases from J, with 21 bases in between. The CDR3 consists of 17 residues. As DNA, the CDR3 is TGTGCCAGCAGCCACCCGTCGGGGCAAACTGCGGGAGAGACCCAGTACTTC. Translated: CASSHPSGQTAGETQYF.

This clone was picked up a small number of times. The chain has TRBV6-1 and TRBJ2-3; no firm D call. V was trimmed by 7 bases and J by 0 bases, leaving 11 bases between them. Germline V lookup: CDR1 MNHNS, CDR2 SASEGT. CDR3 length: 14 residues. The CDR3 sequence is CASTAAGSTDTQYF. The CDR3 region has the DNA TGTGCCAGCACGGCCGCTGGAAGCACAGATACGCAGTATTTT.

The chain couples TRBV28 to TRBJ2-7, with 11 bases fitting TRBD2. Germline V gene lookup returns CDR1 MDHEN and CDR2 SYDVKM. The junction had 12 bases not matched to a gene; V was cut back by 5 bases and J by 3 bases. The CDR3 is 17 amino acids. For the CDR3, the DNA is TGTGCCAGCAGTGGGGCATCGACTAGCGGGATTCTCTACGAGCAGTACTTC. Its protein product is CASSGASTSGILYEQYF.

The CDR3 DNA reads as TGTGCCATCAGGCAACAGGGAATCGTCTATGGCTACACCTTC. The encoded protein is CAIRQQGIVYGYTF. The rearrangement uses TRBV10-3 and TRBJ1-2; TRBD1 might be the D (6 bases). Deletions cut 6 bases from V and 4 bases from J, with 15 bases between. The CDR3 is 14 amino acids. CDR1 and CDR2 (germline): ENHRY, SYGVKD.

The chain combines TRBV7-2 with TRBJ1-1, with D perhaps matching TRBD1 (5 bases). Trimming left V 2 bases short and J 6 bases short, with 16 bases between. This CDR3 is built from 15 residues. Germline loops: CDR1 SGHTA, CDR2 FQGNSA. CDR3 coding DNA: TGTGCCAGCAGCTTACCTCCGGGCAGGGTTGCTGAAGCTTTCTTT. It translates to CASSLPPGRVAEAFF.

The chain links TRBV7-2 to TRBJ2-5, with 9 bases matching TRBD2. This CDR3 spans 15 amino acids. Losses at the gene ends were 5 bases for V and 1 base for J; bases not matched to a gene: 5. CDR1 and CDR2 from the germline V gene are SGHTA and FQGNSA. For the CDR3, the DNA is TGTGCCAGCAGCCTAAGCGGGAGGTTCCAAGAGACCCAGTACTTC. This encodes CASSLSGRFQETQYF.

The chain couples TRBV6-1 to TRBJ1-2, with a weak D call TRBD1 (5 bases). Germline loops: CDR1 MNHNS, CDR2 SASEGT. The CDR3 is made up of 15 amino acids. V lost 4 bases, J lost 3 bases, and 15 bases lay in between. As DNA, the CDR3 is TGTGCCAGCAGTGGGGGGGGTTTAGCCCACTATGGCTACACCTTC. Its protein is CASSGGGLAHYGYTF.

The rearrangement uses TRBV2 and TRBJ2-1; 10 bases map to TRBD1. V lost 6 bases to trimming and J lost 2 bases; unmatched junction nucleotides: 4. Germline lookup yields CDR1 SNHLY and CDR2 FYNNEI. The CDR3 runs 15 residues. The CDR3 coding sequence is TGTGCCAGCAGGGGGGGACAGGGGACCTACAATGAGCAGTTCTTC. This gives the protein CASRGGQGTYNEQFF.

The chain joins TRBV30 to TRBJ2-3; D perhaps matches TRBD2 (7 bases). CDR1 and CDR2 (germline): GTSNPN, SVGIG (reference sequence). V dropped 0 bases and J dropped 1 base, with 11 bases sitting between them. CDR3 length equals 15 residues. CDR3 nucleotide sequence: TGTGCCTGGAGTGTACTAGGGGGGGGCACAGATACGCAGTATTTT. Translating it yields CAWSVLGGGTDTQYF.

J is TRBJ1-1 and V is TRBV7-2, with a weak D call TRBD1 (5 bases). CDR1 is SGHTA and CDR2 is FQGNSA in the germline V gene. The CDR3 has 13 residues. Trimming took 7 bases from V and 5 from J, leaving 14 bases between them. The CDR3 DNA reads as TGTGCCAGCATGGGGCAGGGAGGGACTGAAGCTTTCTTT. Its translation: CASMGQGGTEAFF.

DNA of the CDR3: TGTGCCAGCAGCCCAGGGCCCCACACCGGGGAGCTGTTTTTT. Translation gives CASSPGPHTGELFF. The V gene is TRBV7-3, the J gene TRBJ2-2, with a weak D call TRBD1 (5 bases). This CDR3 spans 14 amino acids. Trimming removed 5 bases from V and 3 bases from J, with 10 bases in between. The germline gives CDR1 SGHTA, CDR2 FQGTGA.

V is TRBV7-5 and J is TRBJ2-1; the D call TRBD2 from the table was never checked on the DNA. TRBV7-5 is reported as a pseudogene. The CDR3 loop spans 17 amino acids. This CDR3 reads CARSLCLFSGRYNEQFF. The DNA of the CDR3 is TGTGCCAGAAGCTTATGTCTTTTTAGCGGGAGGTACAATGAGCAGTTCTTC.

V usage is TRBV11-2 and J usage is TRBJ1-1; weak D call: TRBD1 (5 bases). Germline V CDR1 and CDR2: SGHAT, FQNNGV. The CDR3 contains 13 residues. V was cut by 4 bases and J by 9 bases, with 15 bases left in between. The CDR3 reads CASSSEVAGKAFF. The CDR3 DNA is TGTGCCAGCAGCTCAGAGGTAGCAGGGAAAGCTTTCTTT.

This clone was counted between two and nine times. The chain combines TRBV19 with TRBJ1-4; D remains ambiguous. The CDR3 is 16 amino acids. Germline V gene data show CDR1 as LNHDA and CDR2 as SQIVND (reference sequence). Trimming left V 6 bases short and J 0 bases short, with 14 bases between. CDR3: CASSRRKSATNEKLFF. CDR3 DNA sequence: TGTGCCAGTAGCCGGAGGAAATCCGCAACTAATGAAAAACTGTTTTTT.

The chain recombines TRBV10-2 with TRBJ2-2; D perhaps matches TRBD1 (6 bases). Trimming cost V 9 bases and J 4 bases, with 18 bases left between them. Germline lookup yields CDR1 WSHSY and CDR2 SAAADI. This CDR3 has 15 residues. The CDR3: CASLQQGAFTGELFF. The CDR3 DNA reads as TGCGCCAGTCTACAACAGGGAGCTTTCACCGGGGAGCTGTTTTTT.

The gene calls are TRBV30 and TRBJ1-5, with D perhaps TRBD1 (6 bases). The V gene's germline CDR1 is GTSNPN and CDR2 SVGIG (reference sequence). There are 13 residues in the CDR3. V lost 5 bases, J lost 3 bases, and 11 bases lay in between. This chain's CDR3 is CAWANRDNQPQHF. The DNA of the CDR3 is TGTGCCTGGGCAAACAGGGACAATCAGCCCCAGCATTTT.

In this sample, this clone turned up many times. The gene calls are TRBV7-6 and TRBJ1-4; the match to TRBD1 covers 7 bases. Germline lookup yields CDR1 SGHVS and CDR2 FNYEAQ. This CDR3 is built from 13 residues. J lost 8 bases, V lost 5 bases, and 5 bases had no gene match. CDR3 sequence: CASSMTGQEKLFF. In DNA, the CDR3 is TGTGCCAGCAGCATGACAGGGCAAGAAAAACTGTTTTTT. Full variable domain (rest looked up from reference TRBV7-6 and TRBJ1-4): GAGVSQSPRYKVTKRGQDVALRCDPISGHVSLYWYRQALGQGPEFLTYFNYEAQQDKSGLPNDRFSAERPEGSISTLTIQRTEQRDSAMYRCASSMTGQEKLFFGSGTQLSVL.